This T cell receptor beta chain comes out of a study of cytomegalovirus exposure and HLA in healthy donors. The wider study: The same platform was used for the roughly 120 validation repertoires and the approximately 670 first-cohort repertoires, a later analysis reported.

The germline gives CDR1 SGHAT, CDR2 FQNNGV. Deletions cut 1 base from V and 11 bases from J, with 7 bases between. The CDR3 spans 11 residues. The donors were part of the validation cohort of 100 to 150 subjects. That cohort was separate from the first cohort, which comprised 500 to 700 subjects. Study-level points and caveats: That first-cohort TCR clusters tended to co-occur in the 120 or so validation repertoires was found in a later analysis.

A word on this clone: Its target is not known.

Clones were sequenced by immunoSEQ multiplex PCR, and TCRdb holds only the in-frame ones, with some missing. The data show some 260,000 clones, 90% seen once. This chain connects TRBV11-2 to TRBJ2-3; D tentatively reads TRBD1 or TRBD2 (5 bases each). The sample taken for sequencing was PBMCs. The TCR sequence derives from a woman aged 25-40 years in good health and CMV-seronegative. The CDR3 sequence: CASSLGDEQYF. Written as DNA, the CDR3 is TGTGCCAGCAGCTTAGGGGACGAGCAGTATTTT.